The 12 T cell receptor beta chains below were found in one sample sequenced in a study of shared clonotypes between healthy human individuals. The data were produced by immunoSEQ multiplex PCR, yet TCRdb's version contains in-frame clones alone and is incomplete. The data show a few million clones, more than 90% seen once. Material: naive CD4+ T cells sorted from blood. Subset specified: CD45RA+ positively selected. The receptors here all came from a man in his late teens or twenties in good health.

J is TRBJ1-1 and V is TRBV7-2, with 7 bases identical to TRBD1. The CDR3 extends over 16 amino acids. Unmatched junction bases numbered 10, after V lost 3 bases and J lost 3 bases. Germline loops: CDR1 SGHTA, CDR2 FQGNSA. The CDR3 DNA sequence: TGTGCCAGCAGCTTGGGGATGACAGGGCGAGACACTGAAGCTTTCTTT. As protein: CASSLGMTGRDTEAFF. Complete variable domain (other parts from reference TRBV7-2 and TRBJ1-1): GAGVSQSPSNKVTEKGKDVELRCDPISGHTALYWYRQSLGQGLEFLIYFQGNSAPDKSGLPSDRFSAERTGGSVSTLTIQRTQQEDSAVYLCASSLGMTGRDTEAFFGQGTRLTVV.

This clone was picked up one time. This chain uses TRBV7-9 with TRBJ2-7; 9 bases match TRBD2. CDR1 SEHNR and CDR2 FQNEAQ come from the germline V gene (reference sequence). Losses at the gene ends were 5 bases for V and 2 bases for J; bases not matched to a gene: 7. The CDR3 runs to 15 residues. The CDR3 spells CASSATRGRAYEQYF. DNA for the CDR3: TGTGCCAGCAGCGCCACCCGCGGGAGGGCCTACGAGCAGTACTTC.

This clone came up once. This chain joins TRBV5-1 and TRBJ1-1; 9 nucleotides agree with TRBD1. CDR1 and CDR2 (germline): SGHRS, YFSETQ. The CDR3 spans 16 residues. V dropped 4 bases and J dropped 0; count of bases not matched to a gene: 7. CDR3 DNA sequence: TGCGCCAGCAGCCTCACGGGGACAGGGTTGAACACTGAAGCTTTCTTT. It codes for CASSLTGTGLNTEAFF.

CDR3 sequence: CASSSQGAGVYEQYF. The DNA of the CDR3 is TGTGCCAGCAGCTCGCAGGGGGCTGGGGTTTACGAGCAGTACTTC. V and J are TRBV7-2 and TRBJ2-7; 8 bases match TRBD1. The CDR3 runs to 15 residues. V lost 4 bases and J lost 4; bases outside the gene matches: 9. Germline V gene data show CDR1 as SGHTA and CDR2 as FQGNSA.

This clone was counted once. The rearrangement uses TRBV7-2 and TRBJ2-1, with 9 positions matching TRBD1. The length of the CDR3 is 18 residues. Germline trimming cut 5 bases from V and 5 bases from J; bases unmatched to any gene: 16. Germline CDR1 SGHTA, CDR2 FQGNSA. For the CDR3, the DNA is TGTGCCAGCAGCCGCGGAATTATGACAGGGGGATCCCACAATGAGCAGTTCTTC. Translated, it gives CASSRGIMTGGSHNEQFF.

The rearrangement joins TRBV19 to TRBJ2-3, with 8 nucleotides matching TRBD2. V was clipped by 4 bases and J by 3 bases; unmatched bases: 9. The CDR3 length is 16 residues. Germline V CDR1 and CDR2: LNHDA, SQIVND (reference sequence). The CDR3 DNA is TGTGCCAGTAGTACAAATAGCCGGGGGGGAACAGATACGCAGTATTTT. Protein product: CASSTNSRGGTDTQYF.

V is TRBV28 and J is TRBJ2-3; 12 nucleotides match TRBD1. This CDR3 contains 17 residues. V was clipped by 6 bases and J by 1 base; unmatched bases: 8. Germline V gives CDR1 MDHEN, CDR2 SYDVKM. CDR3 residues: CASRSGTGGDGTDTQYF. The CDR3 DNA sequence: TGTGCCAGCAGATCGGGGACAGGGGGCGATGGCACAGATACGCAGTATTTT.

This clone was observed once. This chain uses TRBV18 with TRBJ1-5; possible D gene TRBD1, 5 bases. In germline, CDR1 is KGHSH, CDR2 LQKENI. V lost 3 bases to trimming and J lost 6 bases, with 18 bases between them. The CDR3 is 16 amino acids. CDR3 nucleotide sequence: TGTGCCAGCTCACCTATTGGGGGGGACGGTGGTCAGCCCCAGCATTTT. Its protein product is CASSPIGGDGGQPQHF.

J is TRBJ2-3 and V is TRBV5-4; 14 bases line up with TRBD2. Looked up from germline, CDR1 is SGHNT and CDR2 is YYREEE (reference sequence). Trimming at V came to 0 bases and at J to 5 bases, leaving 2 bases not matched to a gene. CDR3 length: 16 amino acids. CDR3 nucleotides: TGTGCCAGCAGCTTGGGACTAGCGGGGGGGCGAGATACGCAGTATTTT. Amino acid sequence: CASSLGLAGGRDTQYF.

V usage is TRBV11-2 and J usage is TRBJ1-4; D not certain. Trimming pared 3 bases from V and 7 bases from J, leaving 15 bases between. Germline V gene lookup returns CDR1 SGHAT and CDR2 FQNNGV. The CDR3 has 15 amino acids. CDR3 region: CASSLSRGLGEKLFF. The CDR3 coding sequence is TGTGCCAGCAGCTTGTCGCGAGGGCTGGGTGAAAAACTGTTTTTT.

The genes are TRBV10-3 and TRBJ1-1, with 9 bases identical to TRBD1. Trimming took 10 bases from V and 0 from J; bases not matched to a gene: 6. Germline-derived CDR1 and CDR2 are ENHRY and SYGVKD. The CDR3 has 14 residues. CDR3 coding DNA: TGTGCCACCTCGGGACAGGGAATGAACACTGAAGCTTTCTTT. Translated, it gives CATSGQGMNTEAFF.

V is TRBV6-5 and J is TRBJ2-2; 15 nucleotides match TRBD2. V shed 7 bases, J shed 8 bases, and the junction held 5 bases outside the gene matches. CDR1 MNHEY and CDR2 SVGAGI come from the germline V gene. CDR3 length: 15 amino acids. The CDR3 sequence is CASTRTSGRAGELFF. As DNA, the CDR3 is TGTGCCAGCACCAGGACTAGCGGGAGGGCAGGGGAGCTGTTTTTT.